This entry is about one T cell receptor beta chain. No cognate antigen has been identified for it. No quality values exist for individual bases; no much larger clone is one base distant. The CDR3, from cysteine to phenylalanine, totals 14 residues. Of all the DNA, just the CDR3 is kept, 42 bases in frame from base 1. Here V drops 6 bases and J drops 4 bases, and the junction holds 8 bases not matched to any gene. The germline V gene (reference sequence) sets CDR1 to MNHNY and CDR2 to SVGAGI. This entry is derived from a study of blood T cell repertoires in COVID-19 (TCRdb year 2020). At the level of the whole study: Collaborator samples came from the United States, Italy and Spain and covered acute and convalescent phases of COVID-19. The material from the prospective study consisted of cDNA or gDNA derived from T cells, B-cell-depleted T cells, or PBMCs. Subjects who had been exposed to COVID-19, were actively infected with it, or had recovered from it provided the deeply sampled blood TCRbeta repertoires that made up the dataset. The repertoires were released in a freely available public database intended as a resource for research on the immune response to SARS-CoV-2. The samples were drawn from two sources: the first 160 participants of the ongoing ImmuneRACE study, and 1,200 or so subjects contributed by 6 global collaborators. A de-identified subject ID, COVID-19 status, age in years and sex were almost always included in the sample metadata. Where available, HLA class I and class II types were taken from metadata supplied by the sample provider and were not determined by assay-based typing. Overall study outcomes, separate from this receptor: The quantity of clinical and demographic metadata differed by source and by participant and was supplied without curation.

The immunoSEQ Assay, a bias-controlled multiplex PCR, was used to amplify TCRbeta CDR3 regions from genomic DNA. For the original study's pipeline: The number of nucleated cells in each sample was estimated by amplification of reference gene primers within the assay. To quantify the absolute abundance of each unique TCRbeta CDR3 rearrangement, sequence reads were collapsed and filtered. For each sample, productive Simpson clonality was calculated as the square root of Simpson's diversity index across productive rearrangements. Held by TCRdb, this immuneACCESS table contains in-frame sequences only and omits some clones. Under half of the omission traces to an unresolved V gene where checked; the cause of the rest is unknown. That table is the source of V, J and clone size, and D and trimming were worked out from the DNA. The sample profile shows some 190,000 clones; 70% to 85% of them were found once. Approximately 7% of the sample belongs to the ten largest clones.

One collaborating source in Seattle enrolled patients during active infection and followed them longitudinally through the course of disease. Collaborating institutions collected whole blood in K2EDTA tubes following their own protocols. For TCRbeta analysis, collaborators shipped samples in one of three forms: frozen whole blood, isolated PBMCs, or DNA extracted from either of those sample types. Recombination joined TRBV6-6 with TRBJ1-1, with 7 central nucleotides matching TRBD1. Sequencing input: peripheral blood. The receptor's source is a man older than 75 with COVID-19, enrolled during active disease. The CDR3 region reads CASSPRGGLTEAFF. The sequence in DNA is TGTGCCAGCAGCCCACGAGGGGGCCTCACTGAAGCTTTCTTT.